The 26 T cell receptor beta chains below come from one sample, sequenced in a study of neurological immune-mediated disorders. TCRdb analysed the 5' RACE reads with MiXCR anew, one entry per CDR3 protein. The repertoire holds tens of thousands of distinct CDR3 sequences, with about 26% as singletons. Sequencing was performed on PBMCs. These TCRs come from a woman aged 70-85 years in good health.

With respect to this clonotype: A much larger clone is a single base away; this may be a read error. DNA for the CDR3: TGTGCCAGCAGCTTAGTAGCGGGGGCTGAGTTTGAGCAGTTATTC. This translates into CASSLVAGAEFEQLF. The V and J genes are TRBV7-8 and TRBJ2-1; 9 bases agree with TRBD2. The CDR3 is 15 residues long. Germline-derived CDR1 and CDR2 are SGHVS and FQNEAQ.

This sequence joins TRBV27 and TRBJ1-1; D remains unclear. This CDR3 comprises 14 residues. V gave up 4 bases and J gave up 5 bases, with 14 bases separating them. Germline V lookup: CDR1 MNHEY, CDR2 SMNVEV (reference sequence). The CDR3 nucleotides are TGTGCCAGCAGTTGGAGAGGAATGGTGACTGAAGCTTTCTTT. Translated, it gives CASSWRGMVTEAFF.

At least ten counts were recorded for this clonotype. The rearrangement joins TRBV5-4 to TRBJ2-7; TRBD1 is a possible D gene (6 bases). Trimming took 4 bases from V and 9 from J, leaving 17 bases between them. The germline CDR1 and CDR2 sequences are SGHNT and YYREEE (reference sequence). The CDR3 covers 13 residues. The CDR3 DNA follows: TGTGCCAGCAGCCAACGGACAGCCGGAGGGCAGTACTTC. Its translation: CASSQRTAGGQYF. Full variable domain (remainder filled in from reference TRBV5-4 and TRBJ2-7): ETGVTQSPTHLIKTRGQQVTLRCSSQSGHNTVSWYQQALGQGPQFIFQYYREEENGRGNFPPRFSGLQFPNYSSELNVNALELDDSALYLCASSQRTAGGQYFGPGTRLTVT.

This clonotype was seen many times. The chain uses TRBV9 and TRBJ1-4; D perhaps matches TRBD1 (6 bases). The CDR3 sequence is 17 residues long. Germline assignment: CDR1 SGDLS and CDR2 YYNGEE. V dropped 2 bases and J dropped 5 bases, with 19 bases sitting between them. CDR3 sequence: CASSVATGQQGNEKLFF. For the CDR3, the DNA is TGTGCCAGCAGCGTGGCTACAGGACAGCAGGGGAATGAAAAACTGTTTTTT.

About this clonotype: The junction departs from germline at one end; a sequencing error may be responsible. This chain connects TRBV5-1 to TRBJ2-5, with TRBD1 matching over 11 bases. The CDR3 sequence is 17 residues long. CDR1 and CDR2 (germline): SGHRS, YFSETQ. The CDR3 sequence is CANSLAGTGGAQDTQYF. The CDR3 DNA reads as TGCGCCAACAGCTTGGCCGGGACAGGGGGGGCCCAAGATACCCAGTACTTC.

This clonotype showed up many times. The rearrangement joins TRBV18 to TRBJ1-4; 11 bases align to TRBD1. Germline CDR1 reads KGHSH; CDR2 reads LQKENI. Trimming at V came to 8 bases and at J to 3 bases, leaving 2 bases not matched to a gene. CDR3 size: 14 residues. CDR3 in amino acids: CASRTGGSNEKLFF. DNA for the CDR3: TGTGCCAGCCGGACAGGGGGCTCTAATGAAAAACTGTTTTTT.

As to this clonotype: One base away lies a much larger clone, so this may be a sequencing read error. The chain has TRBV27 and TRBJ2-7; D perhaps matches TRBD1 (5 bases). CDR3 length: 16 residues. Germline V CDR1 and CDR2: MNHEY, SMNVEV (reference sequence). V lost 1 base and J lost 1, with 14 bases in between. CDR3 sequence (DNA): TGTGCCAGCAGTTTATATGGGGAACAGGTGTCCTACGAGCAGTACTTC. The encoded protein is CASSLYGEQVSYEQYF.

Comment on this clonotype: It may be a read error: a sequence one base away is much more abundant. The chain recombines TRBV28 with TRBJ1-5; D may be TRBD1 (5 bases). In germline, CDR1 is MDHEN, CDR2 SYDVKM. The CDR3 is 15 residues long. CDR3 sequence reads: CASSFMGVGNQTQHF. CDR3 coding DNA: TGTGCCAGCAGTTTTATGGGGGTAGGCAATCAGACCCAGCATTTT. The whole variable domain, remainder taken from reference TRBV28 and TRBJ1-5, is DVKVTQSSRYLVKRTGEKVFLECVQDMDHENMFWYRQDPGLGLRLIYFSYDVKMKEKGDIPEGYSVSREKKERFSLILESASTNQTSMYLCASSFMGVGNQTQHFGDGTRLSIL.

The table lists this clonotype with a few counts. The genes are TRBV5-1 and TRBJ1-5, with D maybe TRBD1 (5 bases). The CDR3 runs to 14 residues. Trimming took off 0 bases at V and 5 bases at J, with 9 bases between the two ends. CDR1 is SGHRS and CDR2 is YFSETQ in the germline V gene. The CDR3 region is CASSLDDSHQPQHF. The CDR3 DNA is TGCGCCAGCAGCTTGGACGACAGTCATCAGCCCCAGCATTTT.

The chain has TRBV14 and TRBJ1-1, with unresolved D. This CDR3 contains 12 residues. V lost 11 bases to trimming and J lost 1 base, with 11 bases between them. Germline values: CDR1 SGHDN, CDR2 FVKESK. Written as DNA, the CDR3 is TGTGCCGCTATTCGGGGGAACACTGAAGCTTTCTTT. Translated: CAAIRGNTEAFF.

The chain is built from TRBV9 and TRBJ2-1; no reliable D call. CDR1 and CDR2 (germline): SGDLS, YYNGEE. The ends were cut back, 0 bases at V and 2 bases at J, with 12 bases in the middle. This CDR3 region has 16 residues. The CDR3 is CASSVGVSATYNEQFF. Written as DNA, the CDR3 is TGTGCCAGCAGCGTAGGGGTCAGTGCCACCTACAATGAGCAGTTCTTC.

This chain uses TRBV7-9 with TRBJ1-1, with D possibly being TRBD1 (6 bases). The germline V gene has CDR1 SEHNR and CDR2 FQNEAQ (reference sequence). V was pared by 4 bases and J by 8 bases, with 14 bases between. The CDR3 contains 13 residues. The CDR3 region has the DNA TGTGCCAGCAGCTCCCAATATGACAGGGAAGCTTTCTTT. Amino acids: CASSSQYDREAFF.

In DNA form, the CDR3 reads TGCGCCAGCAGCTGGGCTGGACAGGGGAGTGAAGCTTTCTTT. The encoded protein is CASSWAGQGSEAFF. This chain uses TRBV5-1 with TRBJ1-1, with 9 nucleotides matching TRBD1. From germline, CDR1 is SGHRS and CDR2 YFSETQ. This CDR3 spans 14 amino acids. The V gene end was trimmed by 3 bases and the J gene end by 7 bases; junction bases not matched to a gene: 7.

This clonotype was observed at least ten times. The genes are TRBV6-2 or TRBV6-3 and TRBJ2-1, with 9 bases identical to TRBD2. The CDR3 covers 15 residues. Germline lookup yields CDR1 MNHEY and CDR2 SVGEGT. V dropped 7 bases and J dropped 11; count of bases not matched to a gene: 15. The CDR3 nucleotides read TGTGCCAGCAAATCGACGGGGAGCGGGAGGAGTCAGCAGTTCTTC. It codes for CASKSTGSGRSQQFF.

This clonotype was counted many times. The V and J genes are TRBV5-1 and TRBJ2-5; D ambiguous. Germline CDR1 and CDR2: SGHRS and YFSETQ. Trimming removed 0 bases from V and 3 bases from J, with 9 bases in between. The CDR3 runs 14 residues. CDR3 sequence: CASSLAATKETQYF. The CDR3 DNA reads as TGCGCCAGCAGCTTGGCCGCAACAAAAGAGACCCAGTACTTC.

This clonotype occurred many times. This chain connects TRBV29-1 to TRBJ2-1; D remains ambiguous. The germline V gene has CDR1 SQVTM and CDR2 ANQGSEA. V lost 5 bases, J lost 2 bases, and 7 bases lay in between. The CDR3 covers 12 residues. In nucleotides, the CDR3 is TGCAGCGTTAATGGGGCCTACAATGAGCAGTTCTTC. This codes for CSVNGAYNEQFF.

The chain joins TRBV12-5 to TRBJ2-1, with 14 bases fitting TRBD2. Germline V gives CDR1 LGHNT, CDR2 FRNRAP. The CDR3 runs 16 residues. Trimming at V came to 6 bases and at J to 7 bases, leaving 8 bases not matched to a gene. The CDR3 DNA reads as TGTGCTAGTGGCCGACCGACTAGCGGGAGGGGTAATGAGCAGTTCTTC. It translates to CASGRPTSGRGNEQFF.

This clonotype occurred many times. The rearrangement joins TRBV5-5 to TRBJ2-2, with TRBD1 as a possible D gene (6 bases). The CDR3 has 14 residues. The V gene lost 4 bases and the J gene lost 9 bases, with 16 bases spanning the gap. CDR1 SGHKS and CDR2 YYEKEE come from the germline V gene (reference sequence). The CDR3, as DNA: TGTGCCAGCAGCCGGGACATCTCCGGCCGGGAGCTGTTTTTT. It codes for CASSRDISGRELFF.

This clonotype was counted ten times or more. The rearrangement joins TRBV5-1 to TRBJ2-6; tentative D call: TRBD1 (6 bases). This CDR3 spans 15 amino acids. Germline-derived CDR1 and CDR2 are SGHRS and YFSETQ. V was clipped by 1 base and J by 4 bases, with 9 bases between them. CDR3 in amino acids: CASSLQGRGANVLTF. The CDR3 DNA reads TGCGCCAGCAGCTTGCAGGGGCGAGGGGCCAACGTCCTGACTTTC.

Ten or more counts support this clonotype. The genes are TRBV12-3 or TRBV12-4 and TRBJ2-1, with TRBD2 as a possible D gene (6 bases). The CDR3 runs to 12 residues. V was clipped by 5 bases and J by 9 bases, with 11 bases between them. The CDR3 sequence: CASSQQGGEQFF. Written as DNA, the CDR3 is TGTGCCAGCAGTCAGCAGGGAGGTGAGCAGTTCTTC.

This clonotype occurred many times. The chain recombines TRBV20-1 with TRBJ1-4; D not certain. CDR3 length: 13 amino acids. The germline gives CDR1 DFQATT, CDR2 SNEGSKA (reference sequence). V dropped 6 bases and J dropped 7 bases, with 15 bases sitting between them. For the CDR3, the DNA is TGCAGTGCGCCAGCCCCGGCAAGTGAAAAACTGTTTTTT. Its protein product is CSAPAPASEKLFF.

This clonotype has ten or more counts. The chain couples TRBV9 to TRBJ2-5; D gene uncertain. The germline CDR1 and CDR2 sequences are SGDLS and YYNGEE. This CDR3 spans 13 amino acids. The V gene lost 0 bases and the J gene lost 5 bases, with 8 bases spanning the gap. The CDR3 loop is CASSVGSVETQYF. The CDR3 nucleotides are TGTGCCAGCAGCGTAGGGTCAGTGGAGACCCAGTACTTC.

This clonotype was seen a few times. The chain recombines TRBV5-5 with TRBJ2-7; 8 nucleotides match TRBD1. The ends lost 1 base at V and 1 base at J; junction bases unmatched: 13. Germline loops: CDR1 SGHKS, CDR2 YYEKEE (reference sequence). The CDR3 runs to 18 residues. In DNA form, the CDR3 reads TGTGCCAGCAGCTTGAGAACTCCAGGGGGGACAGGATCCTACGAGCAGTACTTC. Amino acids: CASSLRTPGGTGSYEQYF.

There are many counts of this clonotype. This chain joins TRBV9 and TRBJ2-7; D might be TRBD1 (7 bases). Germline values: CDR1 SGDLS, CDR2 YYNGEE. V lost 0 bases and J lost 7, with 11 bases in between. The CDR3 has 13 amino acids. This chain's CDR3 is CASSVEGAGEQYF. The DNA of the CDR3 is TGTGCCAGCAGCGTAGAGGGGGCGGGAGAGCAGTACTTC.

This clonotype was counted many times. The V and J genes are TRBV4-1 and TRBJ2-6; D gene unclear. The CDR3 consists of 16 residues. The V end lost 2 bases, the J end lost 0 bases, and 8 bases lay between the germline ends. Germline V gene lookup returns CDR1 MGHRA and CDR2 YSYEKL. Written as DNA, the CDR3 is TGCGCCAGCAGCCAATTCCAGCTCTCTGGGGCCAACGTCCTGACTTTC. Encoded protein: CASSQFQLSGANVLTF.

This clonotype was picked up many times. This rearrangement joins TRBV5-1 to TRBJ1-5; D gene ambiguous. Between the trimmed V and J ends, which lost 4 bases and 3 bases, there was a span of 14 bases. In germline, CDR1 is SGHRS, CDR2 YFSETQ. This CDR3 has 15 amino acids. The CDR3 protein is CASSKAPGDNQPQHF. CDR3 bases: TGCGCCAGCAGCAAGGCCCCGGGAGACAATCAGCCCCAGCATTTT.